Shown below are 19 T cell receptor delta chains from a single sample sequenced in a study of gamma-delta chains in newborns, infants, children. TCRdb ran CATT on the reads. This sample carries about 4,200 delta-chain clones, 14% to 15% of them seen once, and the ten largest clones take approximately 9%. The sequencing sample was made of blood. The receptors stem from a child who was a newborn, infant or young child, either healthy, febrile or measles-vaccinated (not recorded which).

The chain links TRDV2 to TRDJ3; a weak D match, TRDD3 (6 bases). The J gene, absent from TCRdb, was called here by matching the DNA to germline. The CDR3 has 18 residues. In germline, CDR1 is GEAIGNYY, CDR2 EKD. Trimming left V 0 bases short and J 2 bases short, with 13 bases between. DNA of the CDR3: TGTGCCTGTGACACCGGAAGGGGGGAGACCTGGGACACCCGACAGATGTTTTTC. It yields the protein CACDTGRGETWDTRQMFF.

Sample share makes this clone large. The same CDR3 also results from other DNA sequences found in this sample. This rearrangement joins TRDV2 to TRDJ1, with D maybe TRDD3 (8 bases). Germline V gene lookup returns CDR1 GEAIGNYY and CDR2 EKD. The CDR3 sequence is 19 residues long. Trimming removed 0 bases at V and 0 bases at J, with 22 bases between. CDR3 sequence reads: CACDTLPNAAGGNTDKLIF. The DNA for the CDR3 is TGTGCCTGTGACACCCTTCCTAACGCTGCTGGGGGAAACACCGATAAACTCATCTTT.

Concerning this clone itself: This could be a read error, since a much larger clone is one nucleotide away. Other DNA sequences in this specimen translate into the identical CDR3. This chain links TRDV2 with TRDJ3; TRDD3 aligns across 8 bases. CDR3 length equals 19 residues. CDR1 and CDR2 (germline): GEAIGNYY, EKD. In nucleotides, the CDR3 is TGTGCCTGTGACACCGTACTGGGGGGGACCTCCTGGGACACCCGGCAGATGTTTTTC. Translation: CACDTVLGGTSWDTRQMFF.

There are a few counts of this clone. TCRdb attributes to this sequence the protein of a much larger clone, which differs from the DNA translation at residue 4; a read error is likely, and the protein displayed is translated from the DNA. This chain uses TRDV2 with TRDJ1, with D perhaps matching TRDD3 (5 bases). V lost 6 bases and J lost 2, with 24 bases in between. Per germline, CDR1 GEAIGNYY and CDR2 EKD. The CDR3 runs 17 residues. The CDR3 nucleotides read TGTGCCTGTCACTCACTTACTCGGGGGCGTAGAACCGATAAACTCATCTTT. As protein: CACHSLTRGRRTDKLIF.

Concerning this clone: This may arise from a read error, as a much more abundant clone is one base away. The rearrangement uses TRDV2 and TRDJ3; possible D gene TRDD3, 8 bases. The V gene's germline CDR1 is GEAIGNYY and CDR2 EKD. The length of the CDR3 is 20 residues. The CDR3 region is CACDDVGDGPSSRDTRQMFF. The CDR3 region has the DNA TGTGCCTGTGACGACGTGGGGGATGGGCCTTCCTCCCGGGACACCCGACAGATGTTTTTC.

This clone was seen only a few times. A single base is all that separates this from a far larger clone, so a read error is likely. This sample includes further DNA sequences coding for the same CDR3. The chain employs TRDV1 and TRDJ1; D is uncertain. The ends were cut back, 6 bases at V and 3 bases at J, with 14 bases in the middle. Germline assignment: CDR1 TSWWSYY and CDR2 QGS. CDR3 length: 14 residues. CDR3 in DNA: TGTGCTCTTGGCAAGAAGGGGTACGCCGATAAACTCATCTTT. This encodes CALGKKGYADKLIF.

Worth noting for this clone: The likely explanation is a read error, given a far larger clone one base away. This sample also contains other DNA sequences that code for the same CDR3. The chain employs TRDV2 and TRDJ1, with TRDD3 matching over 8 bases. V was clipped by 6 bases and J by 0 bases; unmatched bases: 17. In germline, CDR1 is GEAIGNYY, CDR2 EKD. There are 18 residues in the CDR3. The DNA of the CDR3 is TGTGCCTGTTCTGTACTAGGGGATACACGCACCTACACCGATAAACTCATCTTT. This codes for CACSVLGDTRTYTDKLIF.

The V and J genes are TRDV2 and TRDJ1, with 13 bases fitting TRDD3. TCRdb records no J gene; here it was assigned by comparing the DNA to germline. The V gene's germline CDR1 is GEAIGNYY and CDR2 EKD. The trim removed 4 bases at V and 0 bases at J, leaving 10 bases unmatched. CDR3 length: 18 residues. CDR3 sequence: CACEKVLGDTRYTDKLIF. Here the CDR3 DNA reads TGTGCCTGTGAAAAGGTACTGGGGGATACGCGATACACCGATAAACTCATCTTT.

Worth noting for this clone: Since a much larger clone is just one base distant, this may be a read error. The chain couples TRDV2 to TRDJ3, with 12 bases lining up with TRDD3. The CDR3 length is 20 residues. Per the germline V gene, CDR1 is GEAIGNYY and CDR2 is EKD. The CDR3 here is CACDTVLGDTSSWDTRQVFF. The CDR3 DNA follows: TGTGCCTGTGACACCGTACTGGGGGATACAAGCTCCTGGGACACCCGACAGGTGTTTTTC.

This clone turned up a few times. The protein in TCRdb stems from a much larger clone and differs at residue 7 from this DNA's translation, likely a read error; here the protein is translated from the DNA. The chain couples TRDV1 to TRDJ1, with TRDD3 as a possible D gene (5 bases). Looked up from germline, CDR1 is TSWWSYY and CDR2 is QGS. With 3 bases removed from V and 4 bases from J, the gap between germline ends came to 15 bases. This CDR3 spans 15 amino acids. CDR3 in DNA: TGTGCTCTTGGGGATTCTCGGAAGGGGAGCGATAAACTCATCTTT. Translating gives CALGDSRKGSDKLIF.

As concerns this clone: A much larger clone sits a single nucleotide away, making a read error possible. The V gene call reads TRDV2; no J gene was called; TRDD3, as called in the table, went unchecked against the DNA. Germline V CDR1 and CDR2: GEAIGNYY, EKD. The CDR3 covers 23 residues. CDR3 amino acids: CACDPVGPNGGGGTGGLTDKLIF. For the CDR3, the DNA is TGTGCCTGTGACCCTGTAGGTCCCAATGGTGGTGGTGGAACTGGGGGACTCACCGATAAGCTCATCTTT.

About this clone: A read error is possible here, since a much larger clone lies one base away. The chain employs TRDV2 and TRDJ3; 9 bases are shared with TRDD3. TCRdb does not report a J gene; here it was assigned by matching the DNA to germline references. The CDR3 is made up of 22 amino acids. CDR1 and CDR2 (germline): GEAIGNYY, EKD. CDR3 DNA sequence: TGTGCCTGTGACACTCTAGATACTGGGGGACCGCTTAGCTCCTGGGACACCCGAAAGATGTTTTTC. Its protein product is CACDTLDTGGPLSSWDTRKMFF.

Concerning this clone: TCRdb lists the protein of a much larger clone for this DNA, which differs at residue 4, so this is likely a read error; the protein given here is translated from the DNA itself. The rearrangement joins TRDV2 to TRDJ1, with TRDD3 matching 7 bases. This CDR3 is built from 15 residues. Germline V gives CDR1 GEAIGNYY, CDR2 EKD. The junction had 9 bases not matched to a gene; V was cut back by 5 bases and J by 1 base. As DNA, the CDR3 is TGTGCCTGTGGCGCCCTGGGGGTTTTCACCGATAAACTCATCTTT. This encodes CACGALGVFTDKLIF.

Note on this clone: With only one base between it and a far larger clone, this is likely a read error. At the DNA level, this CDR3 is encoded by other sequences in the same sample as well. The chain links TRDV2 to TRDJ2, with TRDD3 matching over 7 bases. Trimming removed 2 bases from V and 2 bases from J; junction bases left unmatched: 10. The V gene's germline CDR1 is GEAIGNYY and CDR2 EKD. The CDR3 runs 17 residues. The CDR3 spells CACDSLGASTLTAQLFF. In DNA, the CDR3 is TGTGCCTGTGACAGTCTGGGGGCCTCTACATTGACAGCACAACTCTTCTTT.

This clone is categorized as medium-sized. The genes are TRDV2 and TRDJ2, with TRDD3 identical over 9 bases. Looked up from germline, CDR1 is GEAIGNYY and CDR2 is EKD. With 3 bases clipped from V and 1 base from J, the junction kept 2 bases outside the gene matches. This CDR3 is built from 15 residues. The CDR3 bases are TGTGCCTGTGACGTACTGGGGGATTTGACAGCACAACTCTTCTTT. Translated: CACDVLGDLTAQLFF.

This clone has only a few counts. Given a much more abundant clone one base away, this may be a read error. Distinct nucleotide sequences in the sample also encode this CDR3. The chain couples TRDV2 to TRDJ3; the match to TRDD3 covers 8 bases. The CDR3 has 19 residues. CDR1 and CDR2 (germline): GEAIGNYY, EKD. CDR3 region: CACDLTGGLSSWDTRRMFF. The CDR3 coding sequence is TGTGCCTGTGACCTAACTGGGGGTTTAAGCTCCTGGGACACCCGACGGATGTTTTTC.

This clone ranks as large. Other DNA variants within this sample encode the same CDR3. CDR3 sequence reads: CACDTLSFTGGSADKLIF. The CDR3 DNA sequence: TGTGCCTGTGACACCCTGTCGTTTACTGGGGGATCGGCCGATAAACTCATCTTT. The chain links TRDV2 to TRDJ1; TRDD3 matches 10 bases. The CDR3 totals 18 residues. The junction had 12 bases not matched to a gene; V was cut back by 0 bases and J by 3 bases. Germline V gives CDR1 GEAIGNYY, CDR2 EKD.

This chain joins TRDV1 and TRDJ1, with 10 nucleotides matching TRDD3. Germline assignment: CDR1 TSWWSYY and CDR2 QGS. This CDR3 is 23 amino acids long. V lost 5 bases to trimming and J lost 8 bases; unmatched junction nucleotides: 35. For the CDR3, the DNA is TGTGCTCTTGGGTTTCGAGTTGCTTTTCCTACTGGGGGATTATACCCGAATGGTGGGAAACTCATCTTT. It is translated as CALGFRVAFPTGGLYPNGGKLIF.

This clone was recorded a few times. TCRdb's entry gives the protein of a much larger clone, which mismatches this DNA's translation at residue 14, likely from a read error; the protein reported here is translated from the DNA. The J gene is TRDJ1, the V gene TRDV1; TRDD3 aligns across 8 bases. The CDR3 length is 19 residues. Germline values: CDR1 TSWWSYY, CDR2 QGS. V dropped 0 bases and J dropped 4; count of bases not matched to a gene: 16. CDR3 in DNA: TGTGCTCTTGGGGAACTTCCCGTACTGGGGGTCCCGTACATCGATAAACTCATCTTT. Translating gives CALGELPVLGVPYIDKLIF.